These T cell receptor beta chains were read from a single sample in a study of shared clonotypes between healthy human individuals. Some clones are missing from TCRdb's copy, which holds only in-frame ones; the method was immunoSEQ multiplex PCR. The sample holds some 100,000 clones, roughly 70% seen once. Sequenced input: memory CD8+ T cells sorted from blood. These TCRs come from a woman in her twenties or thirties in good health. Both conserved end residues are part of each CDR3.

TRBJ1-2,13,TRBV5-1,CASSWGPESGYTF
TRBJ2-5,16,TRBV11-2,CASSTLAGLHQETQYF
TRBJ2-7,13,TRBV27,CASSPHPPYEQYF
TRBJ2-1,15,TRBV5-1,CASSVDSSSYNEQFF
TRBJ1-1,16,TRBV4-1,CASSQGGNTLNTEAFF
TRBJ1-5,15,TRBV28,CASSLNPDSPQPQHF
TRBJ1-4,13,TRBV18,CASSPGGDEKLFF
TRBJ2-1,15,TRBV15,CATSRDRQGGNEQFF
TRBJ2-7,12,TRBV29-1,CSVRDWSYEQYF
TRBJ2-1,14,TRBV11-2,CASSLTSGDNEQFF
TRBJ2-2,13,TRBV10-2,CASAEYSTGELFF
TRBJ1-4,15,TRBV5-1,CASSLGDRDYEKLFF
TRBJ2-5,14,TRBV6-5,CASTPLAGDETQYF
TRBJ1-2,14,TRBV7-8,CASSSGSGAGGYTF
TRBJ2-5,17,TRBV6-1,CASSEAVWDRYQETQYF
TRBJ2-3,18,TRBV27,CASSKGLAGVWGTDTQYF
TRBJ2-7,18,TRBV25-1,CASSENFGRLAGGGEQYF
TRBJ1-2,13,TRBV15,CATSRDQSYGYTF
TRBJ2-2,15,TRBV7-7,CASSPLAGATGELFF
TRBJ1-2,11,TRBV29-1,CSVPALLGYTF
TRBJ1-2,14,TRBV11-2,CASSLVQGSYGYTF
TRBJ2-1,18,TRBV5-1,CASSLRGLSGRSYNEQFF
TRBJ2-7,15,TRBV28,CASRGDRGLSYEQYF
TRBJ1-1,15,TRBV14,CASSQGFGVNTEAFF
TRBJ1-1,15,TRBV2,CASSHFLRGNTEAFF
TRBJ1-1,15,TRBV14,CASRKTTGGSTEAFF